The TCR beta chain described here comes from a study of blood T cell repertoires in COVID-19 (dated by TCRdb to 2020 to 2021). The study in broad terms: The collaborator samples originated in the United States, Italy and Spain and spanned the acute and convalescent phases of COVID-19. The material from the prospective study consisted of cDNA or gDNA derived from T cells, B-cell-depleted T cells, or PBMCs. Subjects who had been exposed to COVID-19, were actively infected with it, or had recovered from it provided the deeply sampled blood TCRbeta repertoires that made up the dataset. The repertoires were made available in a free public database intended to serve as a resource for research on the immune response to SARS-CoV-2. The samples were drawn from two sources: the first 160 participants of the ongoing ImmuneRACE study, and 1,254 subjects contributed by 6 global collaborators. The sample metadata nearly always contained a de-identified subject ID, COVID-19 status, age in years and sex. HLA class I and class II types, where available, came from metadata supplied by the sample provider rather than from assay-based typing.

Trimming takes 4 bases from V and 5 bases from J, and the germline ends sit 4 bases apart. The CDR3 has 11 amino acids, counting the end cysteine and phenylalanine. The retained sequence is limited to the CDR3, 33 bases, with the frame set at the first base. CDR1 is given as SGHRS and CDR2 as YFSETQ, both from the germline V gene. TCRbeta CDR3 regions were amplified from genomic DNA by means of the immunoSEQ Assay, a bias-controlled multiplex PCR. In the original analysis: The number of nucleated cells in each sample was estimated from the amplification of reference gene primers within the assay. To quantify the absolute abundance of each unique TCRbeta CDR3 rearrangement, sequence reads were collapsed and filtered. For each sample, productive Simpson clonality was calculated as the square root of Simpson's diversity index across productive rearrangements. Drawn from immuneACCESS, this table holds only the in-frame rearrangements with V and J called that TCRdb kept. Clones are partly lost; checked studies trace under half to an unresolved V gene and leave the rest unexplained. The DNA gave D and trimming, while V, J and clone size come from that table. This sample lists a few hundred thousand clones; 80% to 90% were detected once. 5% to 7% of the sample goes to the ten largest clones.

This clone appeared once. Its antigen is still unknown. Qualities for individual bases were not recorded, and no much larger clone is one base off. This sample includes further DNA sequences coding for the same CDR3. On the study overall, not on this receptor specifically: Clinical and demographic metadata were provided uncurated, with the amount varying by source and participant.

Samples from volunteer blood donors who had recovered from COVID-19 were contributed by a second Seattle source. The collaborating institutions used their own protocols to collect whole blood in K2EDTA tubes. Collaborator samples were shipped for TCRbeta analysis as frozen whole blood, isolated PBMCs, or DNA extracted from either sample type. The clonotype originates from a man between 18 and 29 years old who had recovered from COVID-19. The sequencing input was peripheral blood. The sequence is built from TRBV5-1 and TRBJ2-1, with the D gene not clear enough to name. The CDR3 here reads CASSPNNEQFF. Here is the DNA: TGCGCCAGCAGCCCCAACAATGAGCAGTTCTTC. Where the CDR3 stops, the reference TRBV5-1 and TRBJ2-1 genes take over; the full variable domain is KAGVTQTPRYLIKTRGQQVTLSCSPISGHRSVSWYQQTPGQGLQFLFEYFSETQRNKGNFPGRFSGRQFSNSRSEMNVSTLELGDSALYLCASSPNNEQFFGPGTRLTVL.